The clone carrying this T cell receptor beta chain was observed many times. What it binds is unknown. The sample's time point: persistent/refractory GD, antithyroid drugs over 5 years with positive TRAb. From RNA extracted from PBMCs, the TCR library was made. The data stem from a study of regulatory T cells in long-lasting Graves disease. Study-level results: More public clonotypes were shared by persistent patients (2,741) than by new patients (about 1,000).

Construction of the TCR beta libraries employed iRepertoire HTBI primers in conjunction with Arm-PCR of CDR3 regions. TCRdb reprocessed the multiplex PCR reads via MiXCR and lists one record per CDR3 protein. The repertoire holds around 460,000 distinct CDR3 sequences, with roughly 21% as singletons. The CDR3 spans 11 residues. The V gene lost 3 bases and the J gene lost 4 bases, with 3 bases spanning the gap. Germline CDR1 and CDR2: LNHDA and SQIVND (reference sequence). This chain joins TRBV19 and TRBJ1-1; D remains ambiguous. Sequencing used peripheral blood mononuclear cells (PBMCs), obtained when the disease was refractory, from a patient treated with antithyroid drugs. This receptor was obtained from a female donor with Graves disease. As DNA, the CDR3 is TGTGCCAGTAGTATGCCCACTGAAGCTTTCTTT. As protein: CASSMPTEAFF.